This T cell receptor beta chain emerged from a study of siplizumab effects on memory and regulatory T cells (dated by TCRdb to between 2018 and 2021). Some background on the complete study: The effect of the anti-CD2 antibody siplizumab on alloreactive T-cell subsets was examined in allogeneic mixed lymphocyte reactions constructed from human PBMCs.

V and J lose 5 bases and 4 bases, and a span of 20 bases separates them. Inclusive of the bounding cysteine and phenylalanine, the CDR3 is 16 residues long. Solely the CDR3 DNA is kept, with 48 bases framed from the first base. The germline V gene (reference sequence) specifies SEHNR as CDR1 and FQNEAQ as CDR2. Additional sequencing covered unstimulated subsets from three donor pairs, namely CD8+ effector memory, CD4+ naive, CD8+ TEMRA, CD4+ memory and CD8+ naive. Sorted unstimulated T cells, along with proliferating T cells recovered from mixed lymphocyte reactions, underwent TCRbeta CDR3 sequencing. Fresh whole blood from around eleven HLA-typed healthy donors served as the source for isolating PBMCs. A single count supports this clone. Its antigen is not yet known. Per-nucleotide qualities are absent, and no much larger clonotype sits a single base away. Broader findings and caveats from the paper: About 75-96% of proliferating CD4+ or CD8+ clones could not be given a naive or memory phenotype. In reactions with siplizumab, an average of approximately 69% of mappable alloreactive CD4+ clones were Treg-derived, compared with 25% to 30% in control reactions. Sequences below about 10^-5 frequency were poorly captured, so only a minor fraction of alloreactive clones could be mapped to unstimulated subsets. Unstimulated naive T cells appeared to be more diverse than memory T cells, and naive cells seemed to make a substantial contribution to the alloresponse. Siplizumab significantly reduced the cumulative frequency of alloreactive sequences traceable to unstimulated CD4+ memory T cells. No functional confirmation was obtained for the suppressive function of proliferating Tregs from siplizumab cultures.

The method was the immunoSEQ multiplex PCR assay. Around 100,000 TCR templates per sample were assayed by the deep sequencing platform. Genomic DNA extracted from sorted T cells was used for TCRbeta CDR3 sequencing. The paper's processing steps were these. The R programming language was used for clonal analysis of TCRbeta CDR3 data. Alloreactive CD4+ and CD8+ clones were defined by comparing unstimulated samples with post-reaction CFSE-low samples. By matching sequences to the repertoires of sorted unstimulated Treg and non-Treg cells, each alloreactive CD4+ clone was assigned a regulatory or non-regulatory origin. Imported from immuneACCESS, the table was reduced by TCRdb to in-frame sequences with V and J called. These copies leave out some clones; in studies compared against another copy, an unresolved V gene accounts for under half, and the cause of the remainder is not known. V, J and clone size reflect that table, while D and trimming were determined from the DNA. The table for this sample lists about 50,000 clones; roughly nine tenths of them were counted only once. The top ten clonotypes cover less than 0.35% of the sample.

The receptor comes from a human donor in good health. The chain links TRBV7-9 with TRBJ1-2; 6 matching bases give a weak D call of TRBD1. The sequenced sample consisted of naive CD8+ T cells sorted from blood. Interpreted using the paper, the cell subset or site label stands for: unstimulated naive T cells. This receptor carries the CDR3 CASSTNNRELIYGYTF. The DNA sequence follows: TGTGCCAGCAGCACAAACAACAGGGAATTGATCTATGGCTACACCTTC.